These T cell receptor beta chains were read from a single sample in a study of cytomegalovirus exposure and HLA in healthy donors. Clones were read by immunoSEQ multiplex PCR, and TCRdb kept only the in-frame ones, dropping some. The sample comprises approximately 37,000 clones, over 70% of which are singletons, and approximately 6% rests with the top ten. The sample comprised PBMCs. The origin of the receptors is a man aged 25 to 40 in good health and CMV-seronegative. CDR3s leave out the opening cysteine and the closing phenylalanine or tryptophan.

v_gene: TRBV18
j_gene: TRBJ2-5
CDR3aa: ASSLSGGQETQY

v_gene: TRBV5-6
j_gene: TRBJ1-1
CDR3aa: ASSLDGQGLEAF

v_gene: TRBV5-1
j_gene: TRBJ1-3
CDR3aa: ASSSAGTGGLSGNTIY

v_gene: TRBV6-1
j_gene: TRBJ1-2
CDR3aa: ASSSGNHYGYT

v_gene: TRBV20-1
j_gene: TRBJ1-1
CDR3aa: SAGQYTEAF

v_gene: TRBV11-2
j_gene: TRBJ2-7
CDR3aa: ASSLGQGDLYEQY

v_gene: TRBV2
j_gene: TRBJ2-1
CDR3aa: ATQPVAGGRSNEQF

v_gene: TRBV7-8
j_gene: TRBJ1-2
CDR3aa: ASSINRMPNYGYT

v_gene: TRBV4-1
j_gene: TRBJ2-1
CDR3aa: ASSQDIKYSGRGTEQF

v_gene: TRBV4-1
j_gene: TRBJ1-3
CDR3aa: ASGTNSDSGNTIY

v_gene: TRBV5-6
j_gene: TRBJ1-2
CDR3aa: ASSLDQGQWGYT

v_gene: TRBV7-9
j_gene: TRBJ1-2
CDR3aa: ASSLAQGLNYGYT

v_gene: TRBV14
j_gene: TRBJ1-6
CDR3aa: ASSKRTGGHNSPLH

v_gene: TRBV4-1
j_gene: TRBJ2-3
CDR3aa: ASSSDSLGTDTQY

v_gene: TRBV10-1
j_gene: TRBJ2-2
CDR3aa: ASGPGGYRAGELF

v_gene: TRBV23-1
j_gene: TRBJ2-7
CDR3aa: ASSQIRAPWELRREGYEQY

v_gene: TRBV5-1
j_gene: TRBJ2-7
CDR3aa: ASSFSPGQFQY

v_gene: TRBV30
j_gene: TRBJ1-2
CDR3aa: AWSPPTALYGYT